The 9 T cell receptor beta chains reported below all come from one sample, sequenced in a study of long-term antiretroviral therapy in people with HIV. An immunoSEQ assay, version v3.0, was performed at survey level. TCRdb keeps only in-frame clones here, not all; method: immunoSEQ multiplex PCR. The profile shows around 24,000 clones, 85% to 95% of them singletons. The starting material was unsorted PBMCs, obtained 7.6 years after starting antiretroviral therapy. Source of these receptors: a woman in her 40s with HIV.

The V call is TRBV11-2, the J call TRBJ2-1, with a weak D call TRBD1 (6 bases). The CDR3 runs to 15 residues. Trimming took 1 base from V and 3 from J, leaving 10 bases between them. Germline assignment: CDR1 SGHAT and CDR2 FQNNGV. As DNA, the CDR3 is TGTGCCAGCAGCTTAGGTCAGGGGATCTACAATGAGCAGTTCTTC. Encoded protein: CASSLGQGIYNEQFF.

In DNA form, the CDR3 reads TGTGCCAGCAGTGGACAGGGGCGCACAGATACGCAGTATTTT. This codes for CASSGQGRTDTQYF. The J gene is TRBJ2-3, the V gene TRBV2; 8 nucleotides align to TRBD1. The junction had 1 base not matched to a gene; V was cut back by 4 bases and J by 1 base. This CDR3 contains 14 residues. Germline CDR1 is SNHLY and CDR2 is FYNNEI.

The genes are TRBV5-1 and TRBJ2-7, with TRBD1 as a possible D gene (6 bases). Germline V lookup: CDR1 SGHRS, CDR2 YFSETQ. This CDR3 region has 17 residues. V was trimmed by 4 bases and J by 0 bases, leaving 20 bases between them. The CDR3 here is CASSPVVRTADSYEQYF. CDR3 in DNA: TGCGCCAGCAGCCCGGTCGTCCGGACAGCAGACTCCTACGAGCAGTACTTC. Drawing the rest from reference TRBV5-1 and TRBJ2-7, the complete variable domain is KAGVTQTPRYLIKTRGQQVTLSCSPISGHRSVSWYQQTPGQGLQFLFEYFSETQRNKGNFPGRFSGRQFSNSRSEMNVSTLELGDSALYLCASSPVVRTADSYEQYFGPGTRLTVT.

The CDR3 loop is CASSDPRTPMNTEAFF. CDR3 sequence (DNA): TGTGCCAGCAGTGACCCCCGGACACCCATGAACACTGAAGCTTTCTTT. The gene calls are TRBV25-1 and TRBJ1-1, with TRBD1 as a possible D gene (5 bases). CDR3 length equals 16 residues. Trimming removed 3 bases from V and 0 bases from J, with 14 bases in between. Germline V gene data show CDR1 as MGHDK and CDR2 as SYGVNS.

The rearrangement joins TRBV6-5 to TRBJ2-3, with D possibly matching TRBD2 (6 bases). Germline CDR1 MNHEY, CDR2 SVGAGI. V lost 0 bases and J lost 6, with 10 bases in between. CDR3 size: 14 residues. CDR3 bases: TGTGCCAGCAGTTACTCGACTAGTTATGATACGCAGTATTTT. This gives the protein CASSYSTSYDTQYF.

The CDR3 nucleotides are TGTGCCAGCAGTTACGATAGCAATCAGCCCCAGCATTTT. Protein: CASSYDSNQPQHF. The chain combines TRBV6-6 with TRBJ1-5; D not certain. CDR3 length: 13 amino acids. Deletions cut 2 bases from V and 0 bases from J, with 2 bases between. Per the germline V gene, CDR1 is MNHNY and CDR2 is SVGAGI (reference sequence).

The rearrangement links TRBV18 to TRBJ1-4; 7 positions match TRBD1. This CDR3 has 19 residues. Per germline, CDR1 KGHSH and CDR2 LQKENI. With 2 bases clipped from V and 3 bases from J, the junction kept 15 bases outside the gene matches. CDR3 DNA: TGTGCCAGCTCACCATACGGAACCCGGACAGGCGGGTCTAATGAAAAACTGTTTTTT. It codes for CASSPYGTRTGGSNEKLFF.

V gene TRBV5-1 combines with J gene TRBJ2-1; D is perhaps TRBD1 (6 bases). Germline lookup yields CDR1 SGHRS and CDR2 YFSETQ. The CDR3 is made up of 15 amino acids. The ends were cut back, 4 bases at V and 5 bases at J, with 16 bases in the middle. DNA for the CDR3: TGCGCCAGCAGCGCTCCAGAACAGGGTAACAATGAGCAGTTCTTC. Translation gives CASSAPEQGNNEQFF.

V is TRBV5-5 and J is TRBJ1-1; D is unresolved. Germline CDR1 reads SGHKS; CDR2 reads YYEKEE (reference sequence). This CDR3 is 14 amino acids long. V was clipped by 4 bases and J by 8 bases, with 18 bases between them. The CDR3, as DNA: TGTGCCAGCAGCGCCGAGGGTGGAGGCCGAGAAGCTTTCTTT. Amino acid sequence: CASSAEGGGREAFF.